This TCR beta chain is from a study of neoadjuvant anti-PD-1 for oral cavity cancer. Trimming cost V 1 base and J 7 bases, with 5 bases left between them. Germline assignment: CDR1 LNHNV and CDR2 YYDKDF (reference sequence). This CDR3 region has 13 residues. These newly diagnosed stage II-IVA oral cavity squamous cell carcinoma patients had no prior systemic or radiation treatment. Profiling relied on immunoSEQ multiplex PCR, and the TCRdb table lists in-frame clones only, not all of them. The table has tens of thousands of clones, around 82% seen once; the top ten hold 3% to 4%. The sample here was PBMCs, taken before nivolumab (anti-PD-1) treatment. This chain links TRBV15 with TRBJ1-6; D is ambiguous. This receptor was taken from a person aged 35-79 years with oral cavity squamous cell carcinoma. CDR3 bases: TGTGCCACCAGCAGAGTCGACAATTCACCCCTCCACTTT. Protein product: CATSRVDNSPLHF.